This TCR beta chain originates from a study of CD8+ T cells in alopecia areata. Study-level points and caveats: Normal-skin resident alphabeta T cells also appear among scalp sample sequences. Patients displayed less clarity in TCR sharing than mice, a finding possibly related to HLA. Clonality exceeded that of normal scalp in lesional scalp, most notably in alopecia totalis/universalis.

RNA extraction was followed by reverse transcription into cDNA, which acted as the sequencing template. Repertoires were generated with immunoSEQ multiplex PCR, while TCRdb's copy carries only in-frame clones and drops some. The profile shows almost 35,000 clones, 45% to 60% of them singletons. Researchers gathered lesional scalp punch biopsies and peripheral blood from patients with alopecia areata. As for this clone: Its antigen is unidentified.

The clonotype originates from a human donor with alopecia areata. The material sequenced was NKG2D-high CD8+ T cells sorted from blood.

CDR3 DNA sequence: TGCGCCAGCAGCCAGGGTCTAGCGGGGCGGGGGTACATTCAGTACTTC. This codes for CASSQGLAGRGYIQYF. V and J are TRBV4-1 and TRBJ2-4, with TRBD2 matching 9 bases. This CDR3 has 16 amino acids. V gave up 3 bases and J gave up 8 bases; unmatched junction bases: 11. The V gene's germline CDR1 is MGHRA and CDR2 YSYEKL.